This TCR beta chain was obtained from a study of spatial heterogeneity in lung cancer. Study as a whole: Those follow-up PBMC samples that were available underwent sequencing, at a median interval of roughly 2 years following resection.

Germline V lookup: CDR1 SGHDT, CDR2 YYEEEE. This CDR3 region has 15 residues. The V and J ends lost 4 bases and 0 bases, in that order; junction bases with no gene match: 6. This clonotype was counted many times. TCRdb re-called the 5' RACE reads with MiXCR, one entry per CDR3 protein. In the table there are about 52,000 distinct CDR3 sequences, roughly 7.4% of which are singletons. Stated time point: blood at routine non-recurrence follow-up after resection. The authors sequenced whole RNA from tumor, nontumor lung or frozen PBMC without sorting. The receptor's source is a female donor with early-stage non-small cell lung cancer. The source was PBMCs, collected at follow-up. V gene TRBV5-6 combines with J gene TRBJ1-1; 7 nucleotides match TRBD1. In DNA form, the CDR3 reads TGTGCCAGCAGCACCTTCGACAGGGTGAACACTGAAGCTTTCTTT. Translating gives CASSTFDRVNTEAFF.